The 17 T cell receptor beta chains below all came from one sample that was sequenced in a study of blood T cell repertoires in COVID-19. Sequencing used immunoSEQ multiplex PCR; TCRdb keeps in-frame clones, though not all of them. Of about 80,000 clones detected, roughly four fifths appear once; the ten largest clones hold 16%. The sequenced sample consisted of peripheral blood. The receptor source for this set is a man between 65 and 79 years old with active or convalescent COVID-19.

J is TRBJ2-3 and V is TRBV9; D perhaps matches TRBD1 (5 bases). Germline CDR1 SGDLS, CDR2 YYNGEE. With 2 bases removed from V and 1 base from J, the gap between germline ends came to 11 bases. This CDR3 spans 15 amino acids. This chain's CDR3 is CASSVQGMGTDTQYF. CDR3 nucleotide sequence: TGTGCCAGCAGCGTCCAGGGTATGGGCACAGATACGCAGTATTTT.

The chain has TRBV7-3 and TRBJ2-2, with D hard to call. The CDR3 runs 12 residues. Germline V lookup: CDR1 SGHTA, CDR2 FQGTGA. Between the trimmed V and J ends, which lost 4 bases and 7 bases, there was a span of 7 bases. The DNA of the CDR3 is TGTGCCAGCAGCTCGTTCGGCGGGGAGCTGTTTTTT. Translating gives CASSSFGGELFF.

The chain is built from TRBV28 and TRBJ1-2, with no clear D. The CDR3 loop spans 13 amino acids. Germline V gene sequence: CDR1 MDHEN, CDR2 SYDVKM. The V gene lost 5 bases and the J gene lost 5 bases, with 12 bases spanning the gap. CDR3 amino acids: CASSADSFYGYTF. The CDR3 DNA reads TGTGCCAGCAGTGCGGACTCATTTTATGGCTACACCTTC.

This clone was detected many times. The rearrangement uses TRBV19 and TRBJ1-5; no definite D call. Germline CDR1 LNHDA, CDR2 SQIVND (reference sequence). Trimming pared 6 bases from V and 0 bases from J, leaving 12 bases between. CDR3 length: 15 residues. CDR3 in DNA: TGTGCCAGTAGGAACCAGGCTTATAGCAATCAGCCCCAGCATTTT. Its translation: CASRNQAYSNQPQHF.

The chain's CDR3 is CASSQRKGFPGQGDYEQYF. Here the CDR3 DNA reads TGCGCCAGCAGCCAACGAAAGGGGTTCCCGGGACAGGGGGATTACGAGCAGTACTTC. The chain carries TRBV4-1 and TRBJ2-7, with 11 bases aligning to TRBD1. Per the germline V gene, CDR1 is MGHRA and CDR2 is YSYEKL. The J segment lost 4 bases and the V segment lost 2 bases, leaving 16 bases of the junction unmatched. The CDR3 spans 19 residues.

CDR3 residues: CAPTVYEQYF. The CDR3 bases are TGTGCCCCAACAGTTTACGAGCAGTACTTC. The chain employs TRBV15 and TRBJ2-7, with D unclear. V lost 11 bases to trimming and J lost 4 bases, with 9 bases between them. Germline V CDR1 and CDR2: LNHNV, YYDKDF (reference sequence). This CDR3 comprises 10 residues.

This chain joins TRBV5-4 and TRBJ2-3; no clear D. In germline, CDR1 is SGHNT, CDR2 YYREEE (reference sequence). V lost 4 bases and J 0 bases, leaving 6 bases between the germline ends. This CDR3 is built from 13 residues. The CDR3 loop is CASSLQSTDTQYF. CDR3 sequence (DNA): TGTGCCAGCAGCCTCCAGAGCACAGATACGCAGTATTTT.

The chain's CDR3 is CASSLGGNTEAFF. The CDR3 DNA follows: TGTGCCAGCAGCTTGGGGGGGAACACTGAAGCTTTCTTT. The chain couples TRBV13 to TRBJ1-1; TRBD1 might be the D (5 bases). The CDR3 runs 13 residues. Germline loops: CDR1 PRHDT, CDR2 FYEKMQ (reference sequence). Trimming removed 3 bases at V and 1 base at J, with 6 bases between.

The chain recombines TRBV28 with TRBJ1-2; D might be TRBD1 (6 bases). Trimming pared 7 bases from V and 5 bases from J, leaving 17 bases between. The CDR3 covers 14 residues. Germline V gives CDR1 MDHEN, CDR2 SYDVKM. CDR3 sequence (DNA): TGTGCCAGCACCGCGGGCAGGGGCGTTTATGGCTACACCTTC. The encoded protein is CASTAGRGVYGYTF.

This rearrangement joins TRBV7-2 to TRBJ2-7; tentative D call: TRBD1 (6 bases). V gave up 4 bases and J gave up 2 bases, with 18 bases separating them. CDR1 SGHTA and CDR2 FQGNSA come from the germline V gene. There are 16 residues in the CDR3. The CDR3 DNA sequence: TGTGCCAGCAGCTCTGGGGGCGGAAGCCTCCCCTACGAGCAGTACTTC. Its protein product is CASSSGGGSLPYEQYF.

In nucleotides, the CDR3 is TGCGCCAGCACCACACGGACCGCGGGGGTCACCGGGGAGCTGTTTTTT. It specifies CASTTRTAGVTGELFF. The V call is TRBV4-1, the J call TRBJ2-2, with TRBD2 identical over 7 bases. In germline, CDR1 is MGHRA, CDR2 YSYEKL. The CDR3 length is 16 residues. V lost 7 bases, J lost 4 bases, and 12 bases stayed unmatched.

This chain connects TRBV19 to TRBJ1-1; TRBD1 matches 10 bases. With 5 bases clipped from V and 3 bases from J, the junction kept 0 bases outside the gene matches. This CDR3 has 13 amino acids. Germline CDR1 and CDR2: LNHDA and SQIVND (reference sequence). The CDR3 loop reads CASSGTGDTEAFF. The CDR3 region has the DNA TGTGCCAGTAGTGGGACAGGGGACACTGAAGCTTTCTTT.

The chain recombines TRBV6-1 with TRBJ1-1; the D gene is possibly TRBD1 (6 bases). CDR1 and CDR2 from the germline V gene are MNHNS and SASEGT. This CDR3 has 13 residues. The V end was cut by 3 bases, the J end by 7 bases, with 12 bases between. CDR3 amino acids: CASSDQGLGEAFF. In nucleotides, the CDR3 is TGTGCCAGCAGTGACCAGGGGTTAGGTGAAGCTTTCTTT.

The chain employs TRBV7-2 and TRBJ2-7; 9 positions match TRBD2. The germline CDR1 and CDR2 sequences are SGHTA and FQGNSA. The CDR3 is 15 residues long. J gave up 0 bases and V 3 bases, and 3 bases lay outside the gene matches. This CDR3 reads CASSFRAGGSYEQYF. CDR3 DNA: TGTGCCAGCAGCTTTCGAGCGGGGGGCTCCTACGAGCAGTACTTC. Based on the CDR3 plus reference TRBV7-2 and TRBJ2-7, the full variable domain is GAGVSQSPSNKVTEKGKDVELRCDPISGHTALYWYRQSLGQGLEFLIYFQGNSAPDKSGLPSDRFSAERTGGSVSTLTIQRTQQEDSAVYLCASSFRAGGSYEQYFGPGTRLTVT.

The rearrangement uses TRBV6-2 or TRBV6-3 and TRBJ1-2; no clear D. Trimming shortened V by 4 bases and J by 5 bases, and 8 bases separated the two germline ends. Germline CDR1 reads MNHEY; CDR2 reads SVGEGT. The CDR3 loop spans 12 amino acids. CDR3 coding DNA: TGTGCCAGCAGTTTACCCAGATATGGCTACACCTTC. Translated, it gives CASSLPRYGYTF.

This clone was observed once. This sequence joins TRBV6-5 and TRBJ1-6; D might be TRBD1 (6 bases). Germline V gives CDR1 MNHEY, CDR2 SVGAGI. CDR3 size: 14 residues. The V and J ends lost 7 bases and 3 bases respectively, with 10 bases between them. CDR3 nucleotide sequence: TGTGCCAGCATGAGGGGGAACTATAATTCACCCCTCCACTTT. It codes for CASMRGNYNSPLHF.

V usage is TRBV2 and J usage is TRBJ2-1; 7 positions agree with TRBD2. CDR1 is SNHLY and CDR2 is FYNNEI in the germline V gene. The CDR3 sequence is 16 residues long. The junction had 15 bases not matched to a gene; V was cut back by 6 bases and J by 7 bases. CDR3 DNA: TGTGCCAGCAGCGCTTATCTGGGGAAGGGAGGGAATGAGCAGTTCTTC. Its translation: CASSAYLGKGGNEQFF.